The 25 T cell receptor beta chains below come from one sample, sequenced in a study of control samples from healthy donors and cancer patients. The assay was immunoSEQ multiplex PCR, and TCRdb's table has in-frame clones only and misses some. The sample lists about 57,000 clones, roughly 90% occurring once. The material sequenced was PBMCs. Every receptor here comes from a man aged 25 to 40 with colorectal cancer.

The V call is TRBV7-9, the J call TRBJ2-7, with 8 nucleotides matching TRBD1. The CDR3 spans 16 residues. Unmatched junction bases numbered 15, after V lost 5 bases and J lost 6 bases. Germline V CDR1 and CDR2: SEHNR, FQNEAQ (reference sequence). In DNA form, the CDR3 reads TGTGCCAGCAGCCCAATTGGGGACAGGCCTCAGGGCGAGCAGTACTTC. Protein product: CASSPIGDRPQGEQYF.

CDR3 in DNA: TGCGCCAGCAGTCAACCCGGACCCTATGGCTACACCTTC. It yields the protein CASSQPGPYGYTF. This rearrangement joins TRBV23-1 to TRBJ1-2; D unresolved. TRBV23-1 falls under the ORF class, with uncertain function. Trimming stripped 2 bases from V and 4 bases from J, with 8 bases between. The CDR3 spans 13 residues.

V is TRBV6-6 and J is TRBJ1-5; no clear D gene. V lost 7 bases, J lost 7 bases, and 11 bases lay in between. There are 12 residues in the CDR3. Germline V lookup: CDR1 MNHNY, CDR2 SVGAGI (reference sequence). CDR3 DNA sequence: TGTGCCAGCACCCCGGGCTACCAGCCCCAGCATTTT. It encodes CASTPGYQPQHF.

The rearrangement joins TRBV5-1 to TRBJ1-5; D is possibly TRBD1 (6 bases). The ends were cut back, 0 bases at V and 7 bases at J, with 11 bases in the middle. CDR1 SGHRS and CDR2 YFSETQ come from the germline V gene. CDR3 length: 14 residues. For the CDR3, the DNA is TGCGCCAGCAGCTTGGAAGGGGGTGGGCAGCCCCAGCATTTT. Translating gives CASSLEGGGQPQHF. The whole variable domain, remainder taken from reference TRBV5-1 and TRBJ1-5, is KAGVTQTPRYLIKTRGQQVTLSCSPISGHRSVSWYQQTPGQGLQFLFEYFSETQRNKGNFPGRFSGRQFSNSRSEMNVSTLELGDSALYLCASSLEGGGQPQHFGDGTRLSIL.

The gene calls are TRBV4-1 and TRBJ1-3, with a possible D match to TRBD1 (5 bases). The CDR3 runs 14 residues. Per germline, CDR1 MGHRA and CDR2 YSYEKL. The V and J ends lost 10 bases and 2 bases respectively, with 15 bases between them. CDR3 in amino acids: CATSPGAAGNTIYF. The DNA of the CDR3 is TGCGCCACTTCCCCTGGGGCAGCTGGAAACACCATATATTTT.

The gene calls are TRBV5-4 and TRBJ1-2, with 10 positions matching TRBD1. This CDR3 has 17 amino acids. Trimming cost V 2 bases and J 7 bases; bases outside gene matches: 14. Germline CDR1 SGHNT, CDR2 YYREEE (reference sequence). CDR3 sequence: CASSFSPGTGEASGYTF. The CDR3 region has the DNA TGTGCCAGCAGCTTTTCCCCCGGGACAGGGGAGGCCAGTGGCTACACCTTC. The full variable domain, its missing parts supplied by reference TRBV5-4 and TRBJ1-2, is ETGVTQSPTHLIKTRGQQVTLRCSSQSGHNTVSWYQQALGQGPQFIFQYYREEENGRGNFPPRFSGLQFPNYSSELNVNALELDDSALYLCASSFSPGTGEASGYTFGSGTRLTVV.

The V gene is TRBV24-1, the J gene TRBJ2-3, with TRBD1 matching over 7 bases. Germline V gene lookup returns CDR1 KGHDR and CDR2 SFDVKD. This CDR3 has 16 residues. With V trimmed by 1 base and J by 3 bases, 6 bases remained unmatched. CDR3 DNA sequence: TGTGCCACCAGTGATTTATCAGGGGGTAGTACAGATACGCAGTATTTT. Translated, it gives CATSDLSGGSTDTQYF.

This sequence joins TRBV5-6 and TRBJ2-7, with TRBD1 matching over 9 bases. CDR1 and CDR2 (germline): SGHDT, YYEEEE. The CDR3 loop spans 15 amino acids. The trim removed 4 bases at V and 4 bases at J, leaving 9 bases unmatched. The CDR3 DNA sequence: TGTGCCAGCAGCGGAACAGGGGGCGTTTGGTACGAGCAGTACTTC. The encoded protein is CASSGTGGVWYEQYF.

This chain joins TRBV2 and TRBJ2-5; D may be TRBD1 (5 bases). Germline values: CDR1 SNHLY, CDR2 FYNNEI. The CDR3 length is 14 residues. Trimming shortened V by 0 bases and J by 7 bases, and 12 bases separated the two germline ends. This CDR3 is CASSEALPRGTQYF. CDR3 nucleotides: TGTGCCAGCAGTGAAGCGCTACCAAGGGGGACCCAGTACTTC.

Only one count was recorded for this clone. This rearrangement joins TRBV11-3 to TRBJ2-3, with D possibly matching TRBD2 (5 bases). The CDR3 length is 14 residues. The germline V and J ends were trimmed by 3 bases and 6 bases, with 13 bases remaining between them. Germline V CDR1 and CDR2: SGHNT, YENEEA. CDR3 in DNA: TGTGCCAGCAGCTTGGACTCCGGGCGGGATACGCAGTATTTT. It specifies CASSLDSGRDTQYF.

The chain has TRBV27 and TRBJ2-3, with a tentative D call TRBD1 (5 bases). This CDR3 comprises 13 residues. Germline V gene data show CDR1 as MNHEY and CDR2 as SMNVEV (reference sequence). Trimming took 0 bases from V and 5 from J, leaving 6 bases between them. CDR3: CASSLSGQDTQYF. The CDR3, as DNA: TGTGCCAGCAGTTTATCGGGGCAAGATACGCAGTATTTT.

The chain uses TRBV7-2 and TRBJ1-2; the D is unclear. Trimming pared 3 bases from V and 4 bases from J, leaving 6 bases between. Germline values: CDR1 SGHTA, CDR2 FQGNSA. The CDR3 runs 12 residues. The CDR3 bases are TGTGCCAGCAGCTTCTCTGGCTATGGCTACACCTTC. Encoded protein: CASSFSGYGYTF.

The chain links TRBV9 to TRBJ2-5, with 12 bases fitting TRBD2. With 3 bases clipped from V and 5 bases from J, the junction kept 14 bases outside the gene matches. Germline CDR1 and CDR2: SGDLS and YYNGEE. This CDR3 spans 18 amino acids. The CDR3 loop reads CASSGAKRTSGAWETQYF. DNA of the CDR3: TGTGCCAGCAGCGGCGCTAAGCGGACTAGCGGGGCTTGGGAGACCCAGTACTTC.

J is TRBJ2-1 and V is TRBV7-9; 12 bases match TRBD2. CDR1 and CDR2 from the germline V gene are SEHNR and FQNEAQ (reference sequence). The trim removed 5 bases at V and 5 bases at J, leaving 7 bases unmatched. The CDR3 consists of 16 residues. This chain's CDR3 is CASSQILAGGDNEQFF. The CDR3 DNA sequence: TGTGCCAGCAGCCAGATACTAGCGGGGGGCGACAATGAGCAGTTCTTC.

V gene TRBV6-6 combines with J gene TRBJ1-1; D ambiguous. The ends were cut back, 0 bases at V and 5 bases at J, with 10 bases in the middle. This CDR3 contains 14 residues. Germline V lookup: CDR1 MNHNY, CDR2 SVGAGI (reference sequence). The CDR3 DNA reads TGTGCCAGCAGTTACTCTCGGGGAAGGACTGAAGCTTTCTTT. This gives the protein CASSYSRGRTEAFF.

The chain employs TRBV9 and TRBJ1-6; maybe TRBD1 (6 bases). This CDR3 has 15 amino acids. Trimming took off 2 bases at V and 2 bases at J, with 8 bases between the two ends. In germline, CDR1 is SGDLS, CDR2 YYNGEE. The CDR3 region is CASSVGQTYNSPLHF. CDR3 nucleotides: TGTGCCAGCAGCGTTGGACAGACCTATAATTCACCCCTCCACTTT.

The chain carries TRBV9 and TRBJ2-1; 8 bases match TRBD2. Trimming cost V 0 bases and J 2 bases; bases outside gene matches: 4. CDR1 SGDLS and CDR2 YYNGEE come from the germline V gene. The CDR3 extends over 16 amino acids. In nucleotides, the CDR3 is TGTGCCAGCAGCGTAGCCGGACTAGCACCCTACAATGAGCAGTTCTTC. Translating it yields CASSVAGLAPYNEQFF.

This clone has only one observation. The V call is TRBV4-3, the J call TRBJ1-2, with 9 bases identical to TRBD1. Germline CDR1 reads LGHNA; CDR2 reads YSLEER. The CDR3 consists of 15 residues. J was trimmed by 5 bases and V by 1 base; bases with no gene match: 5. The CDR3 bases are TGCGCCAGCAGCCAAGGACAGGGGGAATCGTATGGCTACACCTTC. Translating it yields CASSQGQGESYGYTF.

The V gene is TRBV10-3, the J gene TRBJ1-6; TRBD1 agrees at 8 bases. The CDR3 covers 16 residues. The germline gives CDR1 ENHRY, CDR2 SYGVKD. V trimming: 4 bases; J trimming: 6 bases; junction bases outside the gene matches: 8. The CDR3 DNA follows: TGTGCCATCAGTGGGGCGGGACAGGATTTTAATTCACCCCTCCACTTT. It encodes CAISGAGQDFNSPLHF.

This clone was seen just once. The rearrangement uses TRBV7-2 and TRBJ1-4; 7 bases line up with TRBD1. The CDR3 length is 15 residues. V lost 0 bases, J lost 8 bases, and 6 bases stayed unmatched. Germline CDR1 is SGHTA and CDR2 is FQGNSA. CDR3 nucleotide sequence: TGTGCCAGCAGCTTAGCAGGGGGCTCAAACGAAAAACTGTTTTTT. It yields the protein CASSLAGGSNEKLFF.

The genes are TRBV5-4 and TRBJ1-2; 7 nucleotides line up with TRBD1. Germline loops: CDR1 SGHNT, CDR2 YYREEE (reference sequence). V was pared by 2 bases and J by 4 bases, with 11 bases of the junction left unmatched. The CDR3 runs to 16 residues. The CDR3 loop is CASSLGLRGTAYGYTF. The CDR3 coding sequence is TGTGCCAGCAGCTTAGGTTTACGTGGGACAGCCTATGGCTACACCTTC.

This clone occurred once. CDR3 DNA: TGTGCCAGCAGCCTACAGGGCCCCGGGGAGCTGTTTTTT. Its protein product is CASSLQGPGELFF. V is TRBV12-3 or TRBV12-4 and J is TRBJ2-2, with a weak D call TRBD1 (6 bases). This CDR3 spans 13 amino acids. Trimming shortened V by 6 bases and J by 6 bases, and 11 bases separated the two germline ends.

J is TRBJ1-2 and V is TRBV7-6; D is undetermined. Trimming took off 2 bases at V and 7 bases at J, with 11 bases between the two ends. CDR3 size: 13 residues. Germline CDR1 and CDR2: SGHVS and FNYEAQ. For the CDR3, the DNA is TGTGCCAGCAGCTTACCGTGGGGATGTGGCTACACCTTC. Its protein is CASSLPWGCGYTF.

This rearrangement joins TRBV2 to TRBJ2-2, with D perhaps TRBD1 (5 bases). Germline assignment: CDR1 SNHLY and CDR2 FYNNEI. V shed 5 bases and J shed 1 base, with 8 bases lying between them. The CDR3 length is 14 residues. CDR3 sequence reads: CASSRQQNTGELFF. CDR3 bases: TGTGCCAGCAGTAGACAGCAGAACACCGGGGAGCTGTTTTTT. Supplemented by reference TRBV2 and TRBJ2-2, the full variable domain reads EPEVTQTPSHQVTQMGQEVILRCVPISNHLYFYWYRQILGQKVEFLVSFYNNEISEKSEIFDDQFSVERPDGSNFTLKIRSTKLEDSAMYFCASSRQQNTGELFFGEGSRLTVL.

The V call is TRBV11-2, the J call TRBJ2-6; 7 nucleotides line up with TRBD1. The CDR3 covers 16 residues. Germline V gives CDR1 SGHAT, CDR2 FQNNGV. The trim removed 6 bases at V and 1 base at J, leaving 6 bases unmatched. CDR3 nucleotides: TGTGCCAGCAGTTCCCACAGGGGATCTGGGGCCAACGTCCTGACTTTC. Its translation is CASSSHRGSGANVLTF.